The next 22 T cell receptor beta chains were all read from a single sample in a study of response to subunit inactivated influenza vaccine. TCRdb re-called the RT-PCR reads through MiXCR, storing one row per CDR3 protein. The sample yields 150,000 or so distinct CDR3 sequences, 9.5% to 12% seen once. This material consisted of CD8+ T cells sorted from PBMCs, taken around 2 years after vaccination. The receptors were sampled from a man aged 45 to 75 who received an inactivated influenza vaccine.

The V gene is TRBV28, the J gene TRBJ2-1; D remains unclear. V lost 5 bases, J lost 0 bases, and 14 bases lay in between. CDR1 and CDR2 (germline): MDHEN, SYDVKM. The length of the CDR3 is 16 residues. CDR3 protein: CASSPQWHSSYNEQFF. In DNA, the CDR3 is TGTGCCAGCAGTCCACAGTGGCACAGCTCCTACAATGAGCAGTTCTTC.

At least ten counts were recorded for this clonotype. The chain's CDR3 is CASRPQGTQETQYF. For the CDR3, the DNA is TGTGCCAGCAGGCCCCAGGGAACCCAAGAGACCCAGTACTTC. This chain connects TRBV28 to TRBJ2-5, with D possibly TRBD1 on 5 matching bases. The CDR3 spans 14 residues. Germline CDR1 reads MDHEN; CDR2 reads SYDVKM. The V end was cut by 6 bases, the J end by 1 base, with 12 bases between.

This sequence joins TRBV10-2 and TRBJ2-2; D might be TRBD2 (6 bases). Trimming left V 6 bases short and J 3 bases short, with 11 bases between. Germline V gene sequence: CDR1 WSHSY, CDR2 SAAADI. The CDR3 length is 14 residues. CDR3 coding DNA: TGCGCCAGCAGCGTGACTAGGTACACCGGGGAGCTGTTTTTT. This sequence encodes CASSVTRYTGELFF.

This clonotype occurred once. The chain combines TRBV29-1 with TRBJ2-1, with D possibly called TRBD1 or TRBD2 (8 bases each). Trimming removed 2 bases from V and 9 bases from J, with 23 bases in between. From germline, CDR1 is SQVTM and CDR2 ANQGSEA. The CDR3 is 16 amino acids. This chain's CDR3 is CSVEWQGARLAFEQFF. In DNA, the CDR3 is TGCAGCGTTGAATGGCAGGGGGCGAGACTAGCGTTTGAGCAGTTCTTC.

This clonotype showed up just a few times. This rearrangement joins TRBV2 to TRBJ2-1; possible D gene TRBD2, 5 bases. Germline V gene data show CDR1 as SNHLY and CDR2 as FYNNEI. CDR3 size: 12 residues. V dropped 4 bases and J dropped 8 bases, with 9 bases sitting between them. The CDR3: CASSGTWDEQFF. The CDR3 coding sequence is TGTGCCAGCAGTGGGACTTGGGATGAGCAGTTCTTC.

The genes are TRBV12-3 or TRBV12-4 and TRBJ2-1; 14 bases match TRBD2. The CDR3 is made up of 15 amino acids. Unmatched junction bases numbered 11, after V lost 10 bases and J lost 9 bases. CDR3 sequence: CATWETSGGEGEQFF. DNA for the CDR3: TGTGCCACCTGGGAGACTAGCGGGGGGGAAGGTGAGCAGTTCTTC.

This clonotype was counted ten times or more. The chain couples TRBV13 to TRBJ2-2; either TRBD1 or TRBD2 may supply D (5 bases each). The V end lost 3 bases, the J end lost 0 bases, and 17 bases lay between the germline ends. Per the germline V gene, CDR1 is PRHDT and CDR2 is FYEKMQ (reference sequence). The CDR3 has 18 residues. CDR3 in DNA: TGTGCCAGCAGCTTGAATATGTGGGGGACCGCGAACACCGGGGAGCTGTTTTTT. Residues: CASSLNMWGTANTGELFF.

This clonotype came up a few times. This chain connects TRBV19 to TRBJ2-3; 14 nucleotides line up with TRBD2. CDR1 and CDR2 from the germline V gene are LNHDA and SQIVND (reference sequence). V lost 8 bases and J lost 4; bases outside the gene matches: 5. The CDR3 has 15 amino acids. The CDR3 DNA follows: TGTGCCAGTTCGGGACTAGCGGGAGATGCAGATACGCAGTATTTT. Residues: CASSGLAGDADTQYF.

The chain is built from TRBV7-3 and TRBJ1-1, with a possible D match to TRBD1 (6 bases). The CDR3 has 15 amino acids. CDR1 SGHTA and CDR2 FQGTGA come from the germline V gene. Trimming took off 2 bases at V and 5 bases at J, with 15 bases between the two ends. The CDR3 loop is CASSLYGTRNTEAFF. The CDR3 bases are TGTGCCAGCAGCTTATACGGGACACGGAATACTGAAGCTTTCTTT.

This clonotype has more than one count but fewer than ten. The V and J genes are TRBV11-2 and TRBJ2-1; perhaps TRBD2 as D (5 bases). The germline CDR1 and CDR2 sequences are SGHAT and FQNNGV. The CDR3 runs 17 residues. The V gene lost 4 bases and the J gene lost 8 bases, with 24 bases spanning the gap. CDR3 loop: CASSSESGPRPLDEQFF. CDR3 bases: TGTGCCAGCAGCTCCGAGAGCGGTCCCCGCCCCCTCGATGAGCAGTTCTTC.

This clonotype was observed a handful of times. The chain has TRBV19 and TRBJ2-7; D call uncertain. Germline V gene sequence: CDR1 LNHDA, CDR2 SQIVND (reference sequence). V was pared by 1 base and J by 3 bases, with 10 bases between. CDR3 length: 14 amino acids. DNA of the CDR3: TGTGCCAGTAGTATAGTAGCCAGGAGCTACGAGCAGTACTTC. Residues: CASSIVARSYEQYF.

The sample holds many counts of this clonotype. This chain links TRBV20-1 with TRBJ1-5; a weak D match, TRBD1 (6 bases). Germline V gives CDR1 DFQATT, CDR2 SNEGSKA (reference sequence). The CDR3 spans 13 residues. Trimming shortened V by 5 bases and J by 6 bases, and 14 bases separated the two germline ends. CDR3 nucleotide sequence: TGCAGTGCTGGCCCGGGGGCCGTTCAGCCCCAGCATTTT. It specifies CSAGPGAVQPQHF.

The chain is built from TRBV9 and TRBJ2-7, with D maybe TRBD2 (6 bases). Germline lookup yields CDR1 SGDLS and CDR2 YYNGEE. CDR3 size: 14 residues. V was trimmed by 3 bases and J by 4 bases, leaving 14 bases between them. The CDR3 DNA reads as TGTGCCAGCAGCGCGGGAGTTGGGATGTACGAGCAGTACTTC. This gives the protein CASSAGVGMYEQYF.

This clonotype was seen only a few times. The rearrangement links TRBV20-1 to TRBJ1-5; a weak D match, TRBD1 (5 bases). CDR1 DFQATT and CDR2 SNEGSKA come from the germline V gene (reference sequence). The length of the CDR3 is 15 residues. Trimming removed 2 bases at V and 0 bases at J, with 11 bases between. In DNA form, the CDR3 reads TGCAGTGCTAGAACGGACATATATAGCAATCAGCCCCAGCATTTT. This encodes CSARTDIYSNQPQHF.

The table lists this clonotype with a few counts. The V gene is TRBV4-3, the J gene TRBJ2-2; possible D gene TRBD2, 6 bases. The ends were cut back, 0 bases at V and 10 bases at J, with 18 bases in the middle. CDR1 is LGHNA and CDR2 is YSLEER in the germline V gene. There are 16 residues in the CDR3. The CDR3 region has the DNA TGCGCCAGCAGCCAAGATCCTTTTAGGGCTAGCGAGGAGCTGTTTTTT. Protein sequence: CASSQDPFRASEELFF.

There are many counts of this clonotype. The chain uses TRBV4-2 and TRBJ2-7; 7 bases fit TRBD1. The trim removed 4 bases at V and 0 bases at J, leaving 6 bases unmatched. Germline CDR1 and CDR2: LGHNA and YNFKEQ. This CDR3 contains 15 residues. CDR3 sequence (DNA): TGTGCCAGCAGCCCCCGGGACAGCAGCTCCTACGAGCAGTACTTC. Protein product: CASSPRDSSSYEQYF.

This chain joins TRBV27 and TRBJ2-7; 10 positions match TRBD1. Trimming took 5 bases from V and 2 from J; bases not matched to a gene: 6. Germline-derived CDR1 and CDR2 are MNHEY and SMNVEV (reference sequence). CDR3 size: 15 residues. CDR3 DNA sequence: TGTGCCAGCAGTCCTGCCGGGACAGGGGCCTACGAGCAGTACTTC. This encodes CASSPAGTGAYEQYF.

The V gene is TRBV5-6, the J gene TRBJ1-1; maybe TRBD1 (5 bases). The CDR3 is made up of 12 amino acids. Trimming stripped 1 base from V and 7 bases from J, with 8 bases between. Germline lookup yields CDR1 SGHDT and CDR2 YYEEEE. CDR3 amino acids: CASSLTGIEAFF. The CDR3 region has the DNA TGTGCCAGCAGCTTGACAGGCATTGAAGCTTTCTTT.

This clonotype showed up many times. The chain uses TRBV25-1 and TRBJ2-2, with D unresolved. CDR1 and CDR2 (germline): MGHDK, SYGVNS. CDR3 length: 14 residues. Trimming pared 7 bases from V and 6 bases from J, leaving 15 bases between. The CDR3 DNA is TGTGCCAGCACCACCGCGGCAGGTGCCGGGGAGCTGTTTTTT. The encoded protein is CASTTAAGAGELFF.

This clonotype was counted between two and nine times. The junction departs from germline at one end; a sequencing error may be responsible. The rearrangement links TRBV12-3 or TRBV12-4 to TRBJ2-1, with 7 bases matching TRBD2. The CDR3 sequence is 12 residues long. In nucleotides, the CDR3 is TGTGCCAGCAGTTTAGGACTAGCCCCATTTGGGTTC. This translates into CASSLGLAPFGF.

There are a few counts of this clonotype. The chain combines TRBV2 with TRBJ2-3; D ambiguous. Deletions cut 3 bases from V and 5 bases from J, with 15 bases between. There are 15 residues in the CDR3. Per germline, CDR1 SNHLY and CDR2 FYNNEI. CDR3 region: CASSDFGGVGDTQYF. The CDR3 nucleotides are TGTGCCAGCAGTGATTTTGGTGGCGTCGGAGATACGCAGTATTTT.

This clonotype showed up many times. The rearrangement uses TRBV10-2 and TRBJ2-2; D remains unclear. Trimming stripped 3 bases from V and 7 bases from J, with 9 bases between. This CDR3 comprises 13 residues. From germline, CDR1 is WSHSY and CDR2 SAAADI. The CDR3 DNA reads TGCGCCAGCAGTGACACCGTTTACGGGGAGCTGTTTTTT. Its translation: CASSDTVYGELFF.